The 18 T cell receptor beta chains given below trace back to one sample, sequenced in a study of neurological immune-mediated disorders. TCRdb used MiXCR to reprocess the 5' RACE reads, holding one entry per CDR3 protein. The table has 85,000 to 100,000 distinct CDR3 sequences, roughly 3.5% seen once; the top ten hold 6%. Sequencing was performed on PBMCs. These TCRs come from a woman between 18 and 29 years old with multiple sclerosis.

This clonotype appeared many times. The chain is built from TRBV6-2 or TRBV6-3 and TRBJ2-5; D is possibly TRBD2 (5 bases). The V end was cut by 2 bases, the J end by 5 bases, with 21 bases between. Germline-derived CDR1 and CDR2 are MNHEY and SVGEGT. CDR3 size: 17 residues. The CDR3 DNA reads TGTGCCAGCAGTTACCGCGGCGATCTGTCCGGGGAGGAGACCCAGTACTTC. Translating it yields CASSYRGDLSGEETQYF.

This clonotype has at least ten counts. The chain links TRBV20-1 to TRBJ1-5; D call uncertain. The CDR3 length is 14 residues. Germline V gene lookup returns CDR1 DFQATT and CDR2 SNEGSKA (reference sequence). Between the trimmed V and J ends, which lost 6 bases and 9 bases, there was a span of 21 bases. CDR3 sequence: CSAQRSGPSGPQHF. The DNA of the CDR3 is TGCAGTGCCCAAAGGTCAGGACCTTCGGGGCCCCAGCATTTT.

The sample holds many counts of this clonotype. The junction differs from germline at one of its ends, possibly a read error. CDR3 sequence: CASSLDPFGVPSGF. For the CDR3, the DNA is TGTGCCAGCAGCTTAGACCCGTTCGGGGTTCCCTCAGGATTC. The J gene is TRBJ1-2, the V gene TRBV11-2; D remains unclear. The CDR3 covers 14 residues. The germline V gene has CDR1 SGHAT and CDR2 FQNNGV.

At least ten counts were recorded for this clonotype. The chain couples TRBV12-3 or TRBV12-4 to TRBJ2-3; TRBD2 matches 8 bases. The CDR3 sequence is 18 residues long. V gave up 3 bases and J gave up 1 base; unmatched junction bases: 12. Here the CDR3 DNA reads TGTGCCAGCAGTTTCCTCTCAGGAGCGGGGGCGGGCACAGATACGCAGTATTTT. Translation gives CASSFLSGAGAGTDTQYF.

The table lists this clonotype with a few counts. The chain couples TRBV29-1 to TRBJ2-3; D unresolved. Germline assignment: CDR1 SQVTM and CDR2 ANQGSEA. The CDR3 spans 12 residues. V was cut by 3 bases and J by 5 bases, with 9 bases left in between. The CDR3 coding sequence is TGCAGCGTTGACAGGTCAGGAGATACGCAGTATTTT. Protein: CSVDRSGDTQYF.

This clonotype was seen ten or more times. CDR3 in DNA: TGTGCCAGCAGCTTAGACCCAGGCCCGGGTCAGCCCCAGCATTTT. It specifies CASSLDPGPGQPQHF. The chain has TRBV7-9 and TRBJ1-5; D gene unclear. Germline V lookup: CDR1 SEHNR, CDR2 FQNEAQ (reference sequence). The CDR3 contains 15 residues. Trimming took 1 base from V and 6 from J, leaving 13 bases between them.

This clonotype has a single count. The J gene is TRBJ2-3, the V gene TRBV10-2; weak D call: TRBD2 (5 bases). The CDR3 is 14 amino acids. The germline gives CDR1 WSHSY, CDR2 SAAADI. Trimming pared 5 bases from V and 4 bases from J, leaving 13 bases between. CDR3 DNA: TGCGCCAGCAGTTGGACGGAGAGGGCAGATACGCAGTATTTT. It codes for CASSWTERADTQYF.

This clonotype was detected many times. The V and J genes are TRBV12-3 or TRBV12-4 and TRBJ2-4; TRBD1 is a possible D gene (5 bases). This CDR3 is 14 amino acids long. Trimming removed 1 base at V and 9 bases at J, with 13 bases between. This CDR3 reads CASSLEGWAPIQYF. The CDR3 DNA follows: TGTGCCAGCAGTTTAGAGGGGTGGGCCCCCATTCAGTACTTC.

Many counts were recorded for this clonotype. This rearrangement joins TRBV7-9 to TRBJ2-3, with 12 bases lining up with TRBD2. The CDR3 is 16 amino acids. Germline loops: CDR1 SEHNR, CDR2 FQNEAQ (reference sequence). J gave up 1 base and V 2 bases, and 1 base lay outside the gene matches. The CDR3 DNA reads as TGTGCCAGCAGCTTACTAGCGGGGGGGCGCACAGATACGCAGTATTTT. Its protein product is CASSLLAGGRTDTQYF.

This clonotype was seen many times. The rearrangement joins TRBV12-3 or TRBV12-4 to TRBJ2-1; possible D gene TRBD1, 5 bases. V was pared by 5 bases and J by 4 bases, with 9 bases between. The CDR3 runs 13 residues. Written as DNA, the CDR3 is TGTGCCAGCAGTGCCACAGGTTACAATGAGCAGTTCTTC. It translates to CASSATGYNEQFF.

This clonotype was counted many times. This sequence joins TRBV7-9 and TRBJ1-1; D perhaps matches TRBD1 (5 bases). V was clipped by 3 bases and J by 2 bases, with 7 bases between them. CDR3 length: 13 residues. Germline V gene data show CDR1 as SEHNR and CDR2 as FQNEAQ (reference sequence). CDR3 bases: TGTGCCAGCAGCTTCACAGGTAACACTGAAGCTTTCTTT. Translated, it gives CASSFTGNTEAFF.

This clonotype came up many times. This chain joins TRBV6-6 and TRBJ2-7, with D perhaps matching TRBD1 (6 bases). CDR3 size: 13 residues. Trimming removed 7 bases from V and 5 bases from J, with 15 bases in between. Germline V gives CDR1 MNHNY, CDR2 SVGAGI (reference sequence). CDR3 bases: TGTGCCAGCAACCTTGTCCAGGGGAACGAGCAGTACTTC. Translating it yields CASNLVQGNEQYF.

This clonotype was recorded at least ten times. V and J are TRBV28 and TRBJ2-1; 7 bases match TRBD2. The J segment lost 15 bases and the V segment lost 6 bases, leaving 14 bases of the junction unmatched. The CDR3 consists of 13 residues. CDR1 MDHEN and CDR2 SYDVKM come from the germline V gene. In nucleotides, the CDR3 is TGTGCCAGCAGCCATGGATGGGAGGGGAGTGCGTTCTTC. Protein product: CASSHGWEGSAFF.

This clonotype was seen repeatedly, ten times or more. V usage is TRBV3-1 and J usage is TRBJ1-5; 8 bases fit TRBD1. The CDR3 contains 13 residues. Per germline, CDR1 LGHDT and CDR2 YNNKEL (reference sequence). V lost 5 bases and J lost 5; bases outside the gene matches: 2. The CDR3 DNA reads as TGTGCCAGCAGCGAGACAGGGGATCAGCCCCAGCATTTT. Translating it yields CASSETGDQPQHF.

Ten or more counts support this clonotype. The V gene is TRBV10-3, the J gene TRBJ2-2; 10 bases map to TRBD2. The CDR3 has 15 amino acids. V lost 6 bases, J lost 3 bases, and 4 bases stayed unmatched. Germline-derived CDR1 and CDR2 are ENHRY and SYGVKD. The CDR3 loop is CAIRALAGDTGELFF. In DNA form, the CDR3 reads TGTGCCATCAGGGCCCTAGCGGGAGACACCGGGGAGCTGTTTTTT.

This clonotype showed up many times. This chain links TRBV20-1 with TRBJ2-3; 7 nucleotides line up with TRBD1. The ends lost 1 base at V and 0 bases at J; junction bases unmatched: 13. CDR1 is DFQATT and CDR2 is SNEGSKA in the germline V gene (reference sequence). CDR3 size: 18 residues. For the CDR3, the DNA is TGCAGTGCTAGAGTGGAGACAGGGCCCCATCTTAGCACAGATACGCAGTATTTT. This sequence encodes CSARVETGPHLSTDTQYF.

There are many counts of this clonotype. The V and J genes are TRBV5-6 and TRBJ1-2; TRBD1 is a possible D gene (5 bases). V dropped 4 bases and J dropped 5 bases, with 15 bases sitting between them. CDR3 length: 14 residues. Germline assignment: CDR1 SGHDT and CDR2 YYEEEE. As DNA, the CDR3 is TGTGCCAGCAGCGAGAGGCAGGGAGAATATGGCTACACCTTC. Amino acid sequence: CASSERQGEYGYTF.

Ten or more counts support this clonotype. V is TRBV18 and J is TRBJ2-2; 7 nucleotides align to TRBD1. CDR1 KGHSH and CDR2 LQKENI come from the germline V gene. Unmatched junction bases numbered 3, after V lost 3 bases and J lost 2 bases. This CDR3 comprises 15 residues. CDR3 region: CASSPWDRNTGELFF. For the CDR3, the DNA is TGTGCCAGCTCACCTTGGGACAGAAACACCGGGGAGCTGTTTTTT.